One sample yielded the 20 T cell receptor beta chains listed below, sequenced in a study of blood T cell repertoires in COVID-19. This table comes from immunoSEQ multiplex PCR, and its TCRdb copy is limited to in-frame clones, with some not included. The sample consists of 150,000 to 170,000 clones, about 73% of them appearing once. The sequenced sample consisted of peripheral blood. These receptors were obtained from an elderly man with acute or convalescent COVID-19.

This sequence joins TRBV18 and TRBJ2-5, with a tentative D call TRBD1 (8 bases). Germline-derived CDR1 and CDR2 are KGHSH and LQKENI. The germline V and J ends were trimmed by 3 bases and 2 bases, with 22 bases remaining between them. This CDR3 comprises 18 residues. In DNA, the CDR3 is TGTGCCAGCTCACCTCTAGAAGCGGGGACAGGCCTACAAGAGACCCAGTACTTC. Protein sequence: CASSPLEAGTGLQETQYF.

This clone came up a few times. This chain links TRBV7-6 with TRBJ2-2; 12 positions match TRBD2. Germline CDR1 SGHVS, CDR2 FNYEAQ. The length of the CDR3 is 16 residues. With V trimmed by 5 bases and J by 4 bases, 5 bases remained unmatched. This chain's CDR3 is CASSLLAGGFTGELFF. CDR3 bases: TGTGCCAGCAGCCTGCTAGCGGGGGGGTTCACCGGGGAGCTGTTTTTT.

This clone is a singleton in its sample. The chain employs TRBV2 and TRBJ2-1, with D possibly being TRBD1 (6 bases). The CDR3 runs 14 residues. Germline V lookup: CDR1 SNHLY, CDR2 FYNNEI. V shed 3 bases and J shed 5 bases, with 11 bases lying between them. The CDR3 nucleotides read TGTGCCAGCAGTGAGAACAGGGTTGACAATGAGCAGTTCTTC. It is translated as CASSENRVDNEQFF.

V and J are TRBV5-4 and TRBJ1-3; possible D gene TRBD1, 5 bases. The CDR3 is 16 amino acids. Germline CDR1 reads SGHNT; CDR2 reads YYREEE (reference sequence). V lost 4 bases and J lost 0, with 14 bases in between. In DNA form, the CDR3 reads TGTGCCAGCAGCCTCGACCCGACAGTCTCTGGAAACACCATATATTTT. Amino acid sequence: CASSLDPTVSGNTIYF.

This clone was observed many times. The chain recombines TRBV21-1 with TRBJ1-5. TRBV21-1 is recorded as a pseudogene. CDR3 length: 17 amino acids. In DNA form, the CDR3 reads TGTGCCAGCAGCAAAGGAGCGGGCAGACAGTGCAATCAGCCCCAGCATTTT. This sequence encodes CASSKGAGRQCNQPQHF.

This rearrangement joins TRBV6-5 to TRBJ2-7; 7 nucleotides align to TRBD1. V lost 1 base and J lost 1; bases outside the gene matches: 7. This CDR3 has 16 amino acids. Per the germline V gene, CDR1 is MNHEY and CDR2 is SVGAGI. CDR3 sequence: CASSYFSAGGSYEQYF. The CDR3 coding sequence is TGTGCCAGCAGTTACTTTTCGGCAGGGGGTTCCTACGAGCAGTACTTC.

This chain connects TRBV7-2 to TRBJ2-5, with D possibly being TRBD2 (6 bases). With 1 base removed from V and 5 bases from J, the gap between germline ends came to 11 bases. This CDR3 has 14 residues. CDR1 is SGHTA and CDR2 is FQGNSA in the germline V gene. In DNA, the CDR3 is TGTGCCAGCAGCTTAGGGGGGGAGCGGGAGACCCAGTACTTC. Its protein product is CASSLGGERETQYF.

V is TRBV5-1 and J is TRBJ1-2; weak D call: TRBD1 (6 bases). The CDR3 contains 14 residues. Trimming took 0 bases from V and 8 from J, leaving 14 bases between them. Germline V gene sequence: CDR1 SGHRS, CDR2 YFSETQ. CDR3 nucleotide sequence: TGCGCCAGCAGCTTGGAGCCGGGACATTGGGGCTACACCTTC. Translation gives CASSLEPGHWGYTF. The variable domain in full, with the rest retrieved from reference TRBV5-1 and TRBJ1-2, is KAGVTQTPRYLIKTRGQQVTLSCSPISGHRSVSWYQQTPGQGLQFLFEYFSETQRNKGNFPGRFSGRQFSNSRSEMNVSTLELGDSALYLCASSLEPGHWGYTFGSGTRLTVV.

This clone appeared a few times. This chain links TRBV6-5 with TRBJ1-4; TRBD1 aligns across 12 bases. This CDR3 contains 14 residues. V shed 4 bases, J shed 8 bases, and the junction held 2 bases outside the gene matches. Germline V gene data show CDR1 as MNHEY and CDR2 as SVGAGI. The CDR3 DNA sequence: TGTGCCAGCAGTTGGGACAGGGGGCAAGAAAAACTGTTTTTT. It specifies CASSWDRGQEKLFF.

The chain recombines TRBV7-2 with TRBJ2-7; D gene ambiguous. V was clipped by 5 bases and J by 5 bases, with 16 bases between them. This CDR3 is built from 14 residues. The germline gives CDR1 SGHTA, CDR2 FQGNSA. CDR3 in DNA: TGTGCCAGCAGCCTCCGGGTCAGTATTGACGAGCAGTACTTC. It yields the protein CASSLRVSIDEQYF.

The CDR3 here is CASSLGTGGTEAFF. In DNA, the CDR3 is TGCGCCAGCAGCTTAGGGACAGGGGGCACTGAAGCTTTCTTT. V usage is TRBV5-1 and J usage is TRBJ1-1, with 11 bases identical to TRBD1. The CDR3 totals 14 residues. Germline V gene data show CDR1 as SGHRS and CDR2 as YFSETQ. V shed 2 bases and J 4 bases; nucleotides not matched to a gene: 1. The complete variable domain, with remaining parts taken from reference TRBV5-1 and TRBJ1-1, reads KAGVTQTPRYLIKTRGQQVTLSCSPISGHRSVSWYQQTPGQGLQFLFEYFSETQRNKGNFPGRFSGRQFSNSRSEMNVSTLELGDSALYLCASSLGTGGTEAFFGQGTRLTVV.

DNA of the CDR3: TGTGCCATCAGGGGGACAGGGGGCTACGAGCAGTACTTC. Its translation: CAIRGTGGYEQYF. V usage is TRBV10-3 and J usage is TRBJ2-7; 11 bases match TRBD1. This CDR3 is 13 amino acids long. Germline-derived CDR1 and CDR2 are ENHRY and SYGVKD. V lost 6 bases, J lost 3 bases, and 1 base stayed unmatched.

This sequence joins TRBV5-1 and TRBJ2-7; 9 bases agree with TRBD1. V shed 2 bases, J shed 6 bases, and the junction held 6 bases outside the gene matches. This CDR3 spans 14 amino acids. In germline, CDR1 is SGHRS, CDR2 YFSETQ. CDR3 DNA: TGCGCCAGCAGCTTTCCGGGACAGGGTCGCGAGCAGTACTTC. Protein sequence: CASSFPGQGREQYF.

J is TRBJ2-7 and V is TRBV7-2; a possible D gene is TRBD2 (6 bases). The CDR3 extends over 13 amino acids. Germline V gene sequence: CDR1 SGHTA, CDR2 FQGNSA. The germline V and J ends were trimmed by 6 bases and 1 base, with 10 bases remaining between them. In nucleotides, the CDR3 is TGTGCCAGCAGTTCGACTAGTTCCTACGAGCAGTACTTC. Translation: CASSSTSSYEQYF.

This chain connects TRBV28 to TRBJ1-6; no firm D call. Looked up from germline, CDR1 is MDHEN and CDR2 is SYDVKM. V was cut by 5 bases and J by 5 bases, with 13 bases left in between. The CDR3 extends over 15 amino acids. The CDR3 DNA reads TGTGCCAGCAGTGGTGGGAGGAGTAATAATTCACCCCTCCACTTT. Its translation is CASSGGRSNNSPLHF. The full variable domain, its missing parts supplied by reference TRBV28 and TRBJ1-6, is DVKVTQSSRYLVKRTGEKVFLECVQDMDHENMFWYRQDPGLGLRLIYFSYDVKMKEKGDIPEGYSVSREKKERFSLILESASTNQTSMYLCASSGGRSNNSPLHFGNGTRLTVT.

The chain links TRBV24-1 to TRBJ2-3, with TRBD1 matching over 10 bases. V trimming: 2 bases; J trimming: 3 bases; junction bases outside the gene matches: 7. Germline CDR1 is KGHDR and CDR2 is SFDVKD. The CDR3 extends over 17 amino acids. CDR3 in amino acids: CATSDSPWTGGTDTQYF. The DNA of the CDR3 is TGTGCCACCAGTGATTCCCCATGGACAGGGGGGACAGATACGCAGTATTTT.

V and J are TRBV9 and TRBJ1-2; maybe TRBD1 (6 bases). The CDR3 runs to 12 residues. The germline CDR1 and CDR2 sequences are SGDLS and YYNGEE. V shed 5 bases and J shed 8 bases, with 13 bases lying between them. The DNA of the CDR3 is TGTGCCAGCAGTCGGACAGCGGGGGGCTACACCTTC. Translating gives CASSRTAGGYTF. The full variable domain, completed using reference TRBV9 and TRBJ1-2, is DSGVTQTPKHLITATGQRVTLRCSPRSGDLSVYWYQQSLDQGLQFLIQYYNGEERAKGNILERFSAQQFPDLHSELNLSSLELGDSALYFCASSRTAGGYTFGSGTRLTVV.

The CDR3 loop is CAWSEEINYGYTF. For the CDR3, the DNA is TGTGCCTGGAGTGAGGAGATTAACTATGGCTACACCTTC. The gene calls are TRBV30 and TRBJ1-2, with unresolved D. Germline V gives CDR1 GTSNPN, CDR2 SVGIG (reference sequence). V was clipped by 1 base and J by 1 base, with 7 bases between them. This CDR3 is 13 amino acids long. Based on the CDR3 plus reference TRBV30 and TRBJ1-2, the full variable domain is SQTIHQWPATLVQPVGSPLSLECTVEGTSNPNLYWYRQAAGRGLQLLFYSVGIGQISSEVPQNLSASRPQDRQFILSSKKLLLSDSGFYLCAWSEEINYGYTFGSGTRLTVV.

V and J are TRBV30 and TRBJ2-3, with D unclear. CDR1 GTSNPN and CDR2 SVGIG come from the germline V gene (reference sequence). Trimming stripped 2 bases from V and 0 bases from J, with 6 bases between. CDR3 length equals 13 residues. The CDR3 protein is CAWSSTSTDTQYF. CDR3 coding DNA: TGTGCCTGGAGTTCGACTAGCACAGATACGCAGTATTTT.

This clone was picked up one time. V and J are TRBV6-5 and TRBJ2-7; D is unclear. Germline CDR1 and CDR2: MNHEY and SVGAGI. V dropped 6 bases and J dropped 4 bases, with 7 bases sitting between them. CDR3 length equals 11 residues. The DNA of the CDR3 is TGTGCCAGCAGAAATCAATACGAGCAGTACTTC. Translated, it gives CASRNQYEQYF.